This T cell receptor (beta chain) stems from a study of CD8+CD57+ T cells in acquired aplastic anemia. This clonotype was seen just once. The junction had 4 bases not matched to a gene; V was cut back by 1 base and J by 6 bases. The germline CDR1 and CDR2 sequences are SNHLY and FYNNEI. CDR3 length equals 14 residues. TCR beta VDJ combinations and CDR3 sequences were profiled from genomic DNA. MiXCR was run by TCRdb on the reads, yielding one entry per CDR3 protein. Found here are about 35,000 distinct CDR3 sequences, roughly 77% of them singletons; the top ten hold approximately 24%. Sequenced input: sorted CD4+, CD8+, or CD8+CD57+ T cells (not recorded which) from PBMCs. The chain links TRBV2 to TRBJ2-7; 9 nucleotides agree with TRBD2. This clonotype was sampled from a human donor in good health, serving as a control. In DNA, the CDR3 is TGTGCCAGCAGTGAAGATCTAGCGGGGACCGAGCAGTACTTC. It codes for CASSEDLAGTEQYF.